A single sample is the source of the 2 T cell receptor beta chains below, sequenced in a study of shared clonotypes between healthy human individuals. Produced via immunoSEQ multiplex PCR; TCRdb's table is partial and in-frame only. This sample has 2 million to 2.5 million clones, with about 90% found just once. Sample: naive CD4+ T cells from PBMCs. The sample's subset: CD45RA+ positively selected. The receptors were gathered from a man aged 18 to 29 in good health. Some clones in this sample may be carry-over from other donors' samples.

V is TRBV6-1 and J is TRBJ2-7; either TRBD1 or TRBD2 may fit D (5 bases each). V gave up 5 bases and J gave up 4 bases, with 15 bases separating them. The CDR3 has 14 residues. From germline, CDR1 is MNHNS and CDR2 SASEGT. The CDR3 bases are TGTGCCAGCAGTAGGCCTTCGGGGCTGTACGAGCAGTACTTC. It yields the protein CASSRPSGLYEQYF.

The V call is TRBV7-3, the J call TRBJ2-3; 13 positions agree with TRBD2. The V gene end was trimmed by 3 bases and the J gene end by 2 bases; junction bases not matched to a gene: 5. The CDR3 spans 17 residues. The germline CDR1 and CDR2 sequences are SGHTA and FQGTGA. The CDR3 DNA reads TGTGCCAGCAGCTTTCGGGGACTAGCGGGAAACACAGATACGCAGTATTTT. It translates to CASSFRGLAGNTDTQYF.